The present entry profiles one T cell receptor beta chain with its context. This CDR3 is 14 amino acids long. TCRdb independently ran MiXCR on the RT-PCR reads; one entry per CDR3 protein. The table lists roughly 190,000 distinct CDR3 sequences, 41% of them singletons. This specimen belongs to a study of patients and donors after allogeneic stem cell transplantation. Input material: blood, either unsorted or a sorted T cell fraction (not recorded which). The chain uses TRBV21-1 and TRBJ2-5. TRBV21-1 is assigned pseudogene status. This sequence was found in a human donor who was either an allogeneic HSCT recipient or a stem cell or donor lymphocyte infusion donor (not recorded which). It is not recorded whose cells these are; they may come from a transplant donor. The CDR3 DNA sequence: TGTGCCAGCAGCAAAGAAGGCAGCCAAGAGACCCAGTACTTC. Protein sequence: CASSKEGSQETQYF.